Each of the 13 T cell receptor beta chains below was sequenced from the same sample in a study of blood T cell repertoires in COVID-19. The repertoire was sequenced with immunoSEQ multiplex PCR; TCRdb's copy has only in-frame clones and lacks some. The sample has about 220,000 clones, 88% seen once. What was sequenced was PBMCs or T cells enriched from blood (not recorded which). These receptor sequences come from a woman aged 40 to 50 with acute COVID-19.

This clone was picked up one time. The chain joins TRBV5-6 to TRBJ1-4; perhaps TRBD1 as D (5 bases). Trimming removed 4 bases at V and 3 bases at J, with 13 bases between. There are 15 residues in the CDR3. The germline CDR1 and CDR2 sequences are SGHDT and YYEEEE. CDR3 nucleotide sequence: TGTGCCAGCAGCCCGCAGGGCAGATCTAATGAAAAACTGTTTTTT. Protein sequence: CASSPQGRSNEKLFF.

The chain is built from TRBV12-3 or TRBV12-4 and TRBJ1-1; D may be TRBD1 (5 bases). V lost 3 bases to trimming and J lost 9 bases, with 8 bases between them. This CDR3 region has 11 residues. This CDR3 reads CASSFRGKAFF. The CDR3 DNA reads TGTGCCAGCAGTTTCCGGGGGAAAGCTTTCTTT.

The chain has TRBV5-4 and TRBJ1-2; tentatively, D is TRBD1 (5 bases). Germline CDR1 and CDR2: SGHNT and YYREEE (reference sequence). CDR3 size: 14 residues. Trimming pared 0 bases from V and 5 bases from J, leaving 11 bases between. Here the CDR3 reads CASSLDPGGYGYTF. The CDR3 DNA follows: TGTGCCAGCAGCTTGGATCCGGGGGGGTATGGCTACACCTTC.

Regarding this clone: Other DNA sequences of this sample code for an identical CDR3. The V call is TRBV18, the J call TRBJ1-5; D is unclear. The CDR3 consists of 13 residues. Trimming took off 2 bases at V and 4 bases at J, with 6 bases between the two ends. Looked up from germline, CDR1 is KGHSH and CDR2 is LQKENI. DNA for the CDR3: TGTGCCAGCTCACCAGGGCTAAATCAGCCCCAGCATTTT. Protein: CASSPGLNQPQHF. Together with reference TRBV18 and TRBJ1-5, the CDR3 gives the full variable domain: NAGVMQNPRHLVRRRGQEARLRCSPMKGHSHVYWYRQLPEEGLKFMVYLQKENIIDESGMPKERFSAEFPKEGPSILRIQQVVRGDSAAYFCASSPGLNQPQHFGDGTRLSIL.

The rearrangement joins TRBV4-3 to TRBJ1-1; a possible D gene is TRBD1 (6 bases). CDR1 LGHNA and CDR2 YSLEER come from the germline V gene. V lost 0 bases, J lost 6 bases, and 17 bases lay in between. CDR3 length: 16 amino acids. CDR3 amino acids: CASSQDPRGGGAEAFF. The CDR3 nucleotides are TGCGCCAGCAGCCAAGACCCCCGAGGGGGGGGAGCTGAAGCTTTCTTT.

CDR3 region: CAISSTALNYGYTF. CDR3 bases: TGTGCCATCAGCTCTACAGCCCTTAACTATGGCTACACCTTC. The rearrangement links TRBV10-3 to TRBJ1-2, with D unclear. Germline values: CDR1 ENHRY, CDR2 SYGVKD. The V end was cut by 6 bases, the J end by 1 base, with 12 bases between. The length of the CDR3 is 14 residues.

CDR3 in DNA: TGTGCCACTCTAAGCAGGGGGCCGGTGAACACTGAAGCTTTCTTT. Encoded protein: CATLSRGPVNTEAFF. This chain connects TRBV19 to TRBJ1-1; TRBD1 matches at 8 bases. Trimming took 10 bases from V and 0 from J; bases not matched to a gene: 10. The V gene's germline CDR1 is LNHDA and CDR2 SQIVND (reference sequence). The CDR3 consists of 15 residues.

The chain employs TRBV5-1 and TRBJ1-1; 9 bases are a match to TRBD1. The CDR3 runs to 14 residues. Germline V gene lookup returns CDR1 SGHRS and CDR2 YFSETQ. V gave up 4 bases and J gave up 4 bases; unmatched junction bases: 5. CDR3 amino acids: CASSADRGITEAFF. Written as DNA, the CDR3 is TGCGCCAGCAGCGCCGACAGGGGGATCACTGAAGCTTTCTTT.

This sequence joins TRBV4-2 and TRBJ1-1; D is ambiguous. This CDR3 has 16 residues. Germline CDR1 reads LGHNA; CDR2 reads YNFKEQ. The germline V and J ends were trimmed by 1 base and 0 bases, with 12 bases remaining between them. CDR3 nucleotide sequence: TGTGCCAGCAGCCAAGGGGCGGCGGGGATGAACACTGAAGCTTTCTTT. The encoded protein is CASSQGAAGMNTEAFF.

The chain joins TRBV5-1 to TRBJ2-2, with 7 nucleotides matching TRBD1. The CDR3 runs 17 residues. Germline CDR1 and CDR2: SGHRS and YFSETQ. Trimming cost V 9 bases and J 0 bases; bases outside gene matches: 14. CDR3 residues: CATGGTLGETNTGELFF. The CDR3 DNA reads as TGCGCCACAGGGGGAACCCTGGGAGAGACGAACACCGGGGAGCTGTTTTTT. Looking up the rest from reference TRBV5-1 and TRBJ2-2 gives the full variable domain: KAGVTQTPRYLIKTRGQQVTLSCSPISGHRSVSWYQQTPGQGLQFLFEYFSETQRNKGNFPGRFSGRQFSNSRSEMNVSTLELGDSALYLCATGGTLGETNTGELFFGEGSRLTVL.

The chain couples TRBV9 to TRBJ1-1; TRBD1 matches 7 bases. The germline gives CDR1 SGDLS, CDR2 YYNGEE. This CDR3 has 16 residues. The V and J ends lost 4 bases and 1 base, in that order; junction bases with no gene match: 10. CDR3 loop: CASSPPLGGANTEAFF. In nucleotides, the CDR3 is TGTGCCAGCAGCCCCCCCTTAGGGGGCGCGAACACTGAAGCTTTCTTT.

The chain combines TRBV7-9 with TRBJ2-2; 10 bases fit TRBD2. The length of the CDR3 is 16 residues. In germline, CDR1 is SEHNR, CDR2 FQNEAQ (reference sequence). The trim removed 5 bases at V and 6 bases at J, leaving 9 bases unmatched. The CDR3 reads CASSPKRGGVSGELFF. The CDR3 region has the DNA TGTGCCAGCAGCCCCAAGCGGGGGGGCGTGTCCGGGGAGCTGTTTTTT. The entire variable domain, with the rest obtained from reference TRBV7-9 and TRBJ2-2, is as follows: DTGVSQNPRHKITKRGQNVTFRCDPISEHNRLYWYRQTLGQGPEFLTYFQNEAQLEKSRLLSDRFSAERPKGSFSTLEIQRTEQGDSAMYLCASSPKRGGVSGELFFGEGSRLTVL.

The J gene is TRBJ2-3, the V gene TRBV6-5; 9 bases are shared with TRBD1. The germline gives CDR1 MNHEY, CDR2 SVGAGI. The CDR3 runs 16 residues. The V and J ends lost 4 bases and 3 bases, in that order; junction bases with no gene match: 8. CDR3 coding DNA: TGTGCCAGCAGTTCTAACAGGGGGCTGGTAACAGATACGCAGTATTTT. Residues: CASSSNRGLVTDTQYF.